The clone carrying this TCR beta chain has more than one count but fewer than ten. The data stem from a study of cytomegalovirus exposure and HLA in healthy donors. Primers: 60 Vbeta forward and 13 Jbeta reverse. Assay: immunoSEQ multiplex PCR; the TCRdb copy retains only in-frame clones and omits some. The sample lists about 130,000 clones; around 8.5% were seen once. Trimming stripped 3 bases from V and 7 bases from J, with 13 bases between. CDR3 size: 13 residues. CDR1 MNHEY and CDR2 SMNVEV come from the germline V gene (reference sequence). The sequence was obtained from a man aged 40-49 years in good health and CMV-seronegative. The sequenced material came from PBMCs. The chain joins TRBV27 to TRBJ2-7; tentative D call: TRBD2 (7 bases). CDR3 region: CASSFLQGGEQYF. CDR3 nucleotide sequence: TGTGCCAGCAGTTTTCTACAGGGAGGGGAGCAGTACTTC.